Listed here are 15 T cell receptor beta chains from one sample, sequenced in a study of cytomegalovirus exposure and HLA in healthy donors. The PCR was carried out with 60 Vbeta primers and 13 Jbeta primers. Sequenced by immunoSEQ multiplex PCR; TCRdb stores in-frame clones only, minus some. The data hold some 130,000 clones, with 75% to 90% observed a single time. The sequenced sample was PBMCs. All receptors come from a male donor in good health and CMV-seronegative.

CDR3 nucleotide sequence: TGCGCCAGCAGTGAGTCGACCGGGGGTAATTCACCCCTCCACTTT. Translation gives CASSESTGGNSPLHF. The chain combines TRBV10-1 with TRBJ1-6; D is possibly TRBD1 (5 bases). The CDR3 is 15 residues long. Trimming took off 0 bases at V and 6 bases at J, with 9 bases between the two ends. Germline V lookup: CDR1 WNHNN, CDR2 SYGVQD (reference sequence).

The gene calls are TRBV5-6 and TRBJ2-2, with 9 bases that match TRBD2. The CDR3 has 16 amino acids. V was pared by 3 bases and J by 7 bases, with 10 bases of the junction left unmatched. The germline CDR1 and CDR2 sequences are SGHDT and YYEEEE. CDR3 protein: CASSYSGSSYIGELFF. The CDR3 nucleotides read TGTGCCAGCAGCTATAGCGGGAGTAGTTATATCGGGGAGCTGTTTTTT.

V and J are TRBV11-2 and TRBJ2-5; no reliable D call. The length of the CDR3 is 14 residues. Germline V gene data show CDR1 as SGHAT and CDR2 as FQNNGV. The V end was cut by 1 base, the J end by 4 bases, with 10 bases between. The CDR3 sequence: CASSLGVRIETQYF. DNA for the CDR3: TGTGCCAGCAGCTTAGGGGTCAGGATAGAGACCCAGTACTTC.

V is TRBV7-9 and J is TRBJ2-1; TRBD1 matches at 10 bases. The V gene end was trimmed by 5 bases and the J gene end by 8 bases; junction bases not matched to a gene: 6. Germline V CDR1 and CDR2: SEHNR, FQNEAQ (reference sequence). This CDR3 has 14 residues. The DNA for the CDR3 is TGTGCCAGCAGCGGAGGGACAGGGGAGCATGAGCAGTTCTTC. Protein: CASSGGTGEHEQFF.

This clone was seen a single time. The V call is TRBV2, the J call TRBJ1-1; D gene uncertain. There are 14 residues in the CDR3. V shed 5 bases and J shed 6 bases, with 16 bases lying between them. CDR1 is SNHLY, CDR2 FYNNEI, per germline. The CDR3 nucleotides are TGTGCCAGCAGTACCAACAGTCGGTTTGCTGAAGCTTTCTTT. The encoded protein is CASSTNSRFAEAFF.

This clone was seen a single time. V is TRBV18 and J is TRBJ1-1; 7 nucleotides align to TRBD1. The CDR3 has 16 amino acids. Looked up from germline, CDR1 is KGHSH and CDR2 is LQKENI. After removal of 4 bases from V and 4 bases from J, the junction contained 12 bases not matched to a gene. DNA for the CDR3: TGTGCCAGCTCACAACTACCGACAGGGAAAGGCACTGAAGCTTTCTTT. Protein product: CASSQLPTGKGTEAFF. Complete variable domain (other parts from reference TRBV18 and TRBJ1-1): NAGVMQNPRHLVRRRGQEARLRCSPMKGHSHVYWYRQLPEEGLKFMVYLQKENIIDESGMPKERFSAEFPKEGPSILRIQQVVRGDSAAYFCASSQLPTGKGTEAFFGQGTRLTVV.

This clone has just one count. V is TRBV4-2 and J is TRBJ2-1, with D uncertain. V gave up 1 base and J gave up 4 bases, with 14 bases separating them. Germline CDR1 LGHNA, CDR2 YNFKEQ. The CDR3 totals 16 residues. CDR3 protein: CASSQVNSGTYNEQFF. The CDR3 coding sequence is TGTGCCAGCAGCCAAGTCAACTCAGGTACTTACAATGAGCAGTTCTTC.

The CDR3 spells CASSVPKTGNQPQHF. In nucleotides, the CDR3 is TGTGCCAGCAGTGTTCCAAAGACAGGGAATCAGCCCCAGCATTTT. The V and J genes are TRBV27 and TRBJ1-5; 7 bases align to TRBD1. Unmatched junction bases numbered 8, after V lost 5 bases and J lost 4 bases. Germline V gene sequence: CDR1 MNHEY, CDR2 SMNVEV (reference sequence). The CDR3 covers 15 residues.

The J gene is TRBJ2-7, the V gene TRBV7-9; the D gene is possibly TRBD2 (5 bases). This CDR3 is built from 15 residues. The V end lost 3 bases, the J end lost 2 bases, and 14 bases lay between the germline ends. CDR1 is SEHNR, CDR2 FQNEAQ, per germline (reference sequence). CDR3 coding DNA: TGTGCCAGCAGCTTCGAGGCCGCCGGGACCTACGAGCAGTACTTC. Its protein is CASSFEAAGTYEQYF.

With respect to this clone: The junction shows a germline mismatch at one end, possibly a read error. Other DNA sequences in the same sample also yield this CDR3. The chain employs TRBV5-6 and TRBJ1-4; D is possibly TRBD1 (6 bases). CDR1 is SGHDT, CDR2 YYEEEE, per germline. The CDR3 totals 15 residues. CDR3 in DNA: TGCGCCAGCAGCCTCCCGACAGGAACTAATGAAAAACTGTTTTTT. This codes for CASSLPTGTNEKLFF.

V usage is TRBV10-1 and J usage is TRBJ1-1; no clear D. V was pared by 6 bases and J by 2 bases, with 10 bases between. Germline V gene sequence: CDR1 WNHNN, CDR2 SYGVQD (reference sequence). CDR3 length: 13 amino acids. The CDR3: CASRRKDNTEAFF. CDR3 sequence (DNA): TGCGCCAGCAGGCGGAAAGATAACACTGAAGCTTTCTTT.

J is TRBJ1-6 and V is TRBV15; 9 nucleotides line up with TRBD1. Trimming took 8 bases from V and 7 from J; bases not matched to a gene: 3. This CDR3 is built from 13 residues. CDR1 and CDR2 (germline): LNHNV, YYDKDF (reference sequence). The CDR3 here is CATGTGKNSPLHF. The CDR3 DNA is TGTGCCACCGGGACAGGGAAGAATTCACCCCTCCACTTT.

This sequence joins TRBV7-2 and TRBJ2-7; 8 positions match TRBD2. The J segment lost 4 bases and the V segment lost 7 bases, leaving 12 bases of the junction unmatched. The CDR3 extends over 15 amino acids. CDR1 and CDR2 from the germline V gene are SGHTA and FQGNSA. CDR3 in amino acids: CASTIASSGRYEQYF. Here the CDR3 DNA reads TGTGCCAGCACTATAGCGTCTAGCGGGCGGTACGAGCAGTACTTC. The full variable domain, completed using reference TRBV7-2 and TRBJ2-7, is GAGVSQSPSNKVTEKGKDVELRCDPISGHTALYWYRQSLGQGLEFLIYFQGNSAPDKSGLPSDRFSAERTGGSVSTLTIQRTQQEDSAVYLCASTIASSGRYEQYFGPGTRLTVT.

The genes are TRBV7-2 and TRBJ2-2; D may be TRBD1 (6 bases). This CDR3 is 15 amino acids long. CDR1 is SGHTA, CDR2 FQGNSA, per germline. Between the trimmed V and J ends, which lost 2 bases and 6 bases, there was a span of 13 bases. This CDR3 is CASSLLQGNAGELFF. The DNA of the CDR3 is TGTGCCAGCAGCTTATTACAGGGTAACGCCGGGGAGCTGTTTTTT.

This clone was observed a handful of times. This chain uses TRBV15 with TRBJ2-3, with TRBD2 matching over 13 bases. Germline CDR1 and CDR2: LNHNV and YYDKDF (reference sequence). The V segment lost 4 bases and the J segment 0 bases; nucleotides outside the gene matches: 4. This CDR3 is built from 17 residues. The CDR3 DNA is TGTGCCACCAGCATTACTAGCGGGGGGGCTAGCACAGATACGCAGTATTTT. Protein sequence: CATSITSGGASTDTQYF.